The clone carrying this T cell receptor beta chain was seen many times. This sample was included in a study of blood T cells in healthy people across ages. A second PCR of about 6 to 11 cycles used a sample-barcoded 5' primer and a J-beta primer mix. TCRdb itself ran the 5' RACE reads through MiXCR, one entry per CDR3 protein. The data show 850,000 to 950,000 distinct CDR3 sequences, 29% seen once. This CDR3 comprises 13 residues. The V end was cut by 5 bases, the J end by 8 bases, with 13 bases between. Looked up from germline, CDR1 is SGHRS and CDR2 is YFSETQ. Healthy Caucasian individuals from Russia aged 6 to 90 were enrolled as donors. Isolating PBMCs gave at least 6.5 million of these cells per sample.

This receptor was obtained from a woman aged 80 or older in good health. Sequences were obtained from blood. J is TRBJ1-4 and V is TRBV5-1; possible D gene TRBD1, 6 bases. The CDR3 DNA is TGCGCCAGCAGGATGGGAAGGGGGGAAAAACTGTTTTTT. It yields the protein CASRMGRGEKLFF.